Each of the 24 T cell receptor beta chains below was sequenced from the same sample in a study of memory CD4+ T cells and cytomegalovirus serostatus. Clones were sequenced by immunoSEQ multiplex PCR, and TCRdb holds only the in-frame ones, with some missing. The sample comprises 50,000 or so clones, about four fifths of which are singletons, and less than 0.6% rests with the top ten. Single viable CD3+CD4+CD8-CD45RO+ cells were sorted as the memory CD4+ T cells. Sequencing was done on a sample of memory CD4+ T cells from blood. The receptors were sampled from an adult in good health and CMV-seronegative.

The chain joins TRBV28 to TRBJ1-3; tentatively, D is TRBD1 (6 bases). Germline-derived CDR1 and CDR2 are MDHEN and SYDVKM. V was cut by 6 bases and J by 1 base, with 19 bases left in between. CDR3 size: 17 residues. The CDR3 DNA reads as TGTGCCAGCAGCTCGACCCTACAGGGTTCTTCTGGAAACACCATATATTTT. Protein sequence: CASSSTLQGSSGNTIYF.

V is TRBV10-3 and J is TRBJ1-3, with 7 bases aligning to TRBD1. The CDR3 runs to 14 residues. J lost 0 bases, V lost 10 bases, and 6 bases had no gene match. Germline V gives CDR1 ENHRY, CDR2 SYGVKD. The CDR3 region has the DNA TGTGCCACTAGGGACAGCACCTCTGGAAACACCATATATTTT. It yields the protein CATRDSTSGNTIYF.

The rearrangement uses TRBV5-1 and TRBJ1-2; 11 bases line up with TRBD1. CDR1 SGHRS and CDR2 YFSETQ come from the germline V gene. CDR3 length: 14 amino acids. The V gene end was trimmed by 5 bases and the J gene end by 8 bases; junction bases not matched to a gene: 8. The CDR3 region has the DNA TGCGCCAGCAGGATCGGACAGGGGGCGCAAGGCTACACCTTC. Protein: CASRIGQGAQGYTF. The complete variable domain, with remaining parts taken from reference TRBV5-1 and TRBJ1-2, reads KAGVTQTPRYLIKTRGQQVTLSCSPISGHRSVSWYQQTPGQGLQFLFEYFSETQRNKGNFPGRFSGRQFSNSRSEMNVSTLELGDSALYLCASRIGQGAQGYTFGSGTRLTVV.

Here the CDR3 reads CASSLATGGITGNTIYF. The CDR3 nucleotides are TGCGCCAGCAGCTTGGCAACAGGGGGAATAACTGGAAACACCATATATTTT. This chain uses TRBV5-1 with TRBJ1-3; TRBD1 agrees at 8 bases. This CDR3 is 17 amino acids long. Germline CDR1 and CDR2: SGHRS and YFSETQ. Trimming at V came to 0 bases and at J to 2 bases, leaving 7 bases not matched to a gene.

The genes are TRBV7-9 and TRBJ2-3; no definite D call. V lost 1 base, J lost 0 bases, and 11 bases lay in between. The CDR3 runs 16 residues. The V gene's germline CDR1 is SEHNR and CDR2 FQNEAQ (reference sequence). CDR3 in amino acids: CASSLGVTTSTDTQYF. The CDR3 bases are TGTGCCAGCAGCTTAGGGGTTACTACTAGCACAGATACGCAGTATTTT.

The chain uses TRBV15 and TRBJ2-3, with TRBD2 matching over 7 bases. The ends lost 0 bases at V and 5 bases at J; junction bases unmatched: 2. The length of the CDR3 is 14 residues. Germline CDR1 reads LNHNV; CDR2 reads YYDKDF (reference sequence). The CDR3 sequence: CATSRDRGGDTQYF. DNA for the CDR3: TGTGCCACCAGCAGAGATCGCGGGGGAGATACGCAGTATTTT.

J is TRBJ2-2 and V is TRBV28, with 8 nucleotides matching TRBD1. V lost 2 bases, J lost 1 base, and 3 bases stayed unmatched. CDR1 and CDR2 (germline): MDHEN, SYDVKM. This CDR3 has 16 residues. The CDR3 region has the DNA TGTGCCAGCAGTTTAATCGGGACAGGGAACACCGGGGAGCTGTTTTTT. It yields the protein CASSLIGTGNTGELFF.

This rearrangement joins TRBV7-6 to TRBJ2-3, with 9 bases matching TRBD2. The germline gives CDR1 SGHVS, CDR2 FNYEAQ. J lost 1 base, V lost 4 bases, and 9 bases had no gene match. The CDR3 is made up of 17 amino acids. The CDR3 here is CASSYLSRTSGTDTQYF. In nucleotides, the CDR3 is TGTGCCAGCAGCTACCTATCTCGGACTAGCGGCACAGATACGCAGTATTTT.

The rearrangement uses TRBV7-9 and TRBJ1-2, with D perhaps TRBD1 (5 bases). CDR1 SEHNR and CDR2 FQNEAQ come from the germline V gene (reference sequence). There are 15 residues in the CDR3. Trimming took off 1 base at V and 0 bases at J, with 9 bases between the two ends. The CDR3 loop reads CASSLEVTANYGYTF. The CDR3 region has the DNA TGTGCCAGCAGCTTAGAAGTGACAGCTAACTATGGCTACACCTTC.

This clone has just a few counts. The chain is built from TRBV19 and TRBJ2-3; 8 bases fit TRBD2. Germline CDR1 LNHDA, CDR2 SQIVND (reference sequence). This CDR3 comprises 13 residues. Losses at the gene ends were 3 bases for V and 4 bases for J; bases not matched to a gene: 0. In nucleotides, the CDR3 is TGTGCCAGTAGTATGGGACTAGCAGATACGCAGTATTTT. It encodes CASSMGLADTQYF.

The chain has TRBV28 and TRBJ2-1; D is undetermined. CDR1 and CDR2 from the germline V gene are MDHEN and SYDVKM. The CDR3 covers 12 residues. V was pared by 3 bases and J by 9 bases, with 9 bases between. The CDR3 nucleotides read TGTGCCAGCAGTTTGCAGGACGCTGAGCAGTTCTTC. This codes for CASSLQDAEQFF.

The chain combines TRBV5-6 with TRBJ2-3, with TRBD2 as a possible D gene (6 bases). There are 15 residues in the CDR3. Germline CDR1 is SGHDT and CDR2 is YYEEEE. Trimming took 2 bases from V and 4 from J, leaving 14 bases between them. CDR3: CASSFRQGGSDTQYF. The CDR3 nucleotides read TGTGCCAGCAGCTTTCGGCAGGGAGGCTCAGATACGCAGTATTTT.

The gene calls are TRBV4-2 and TRBJ1-2, with D maybe TRBD1 (6 bases). The CDR3 contains 15 residues. Germline loops: CDR1 LGHNA, CDR2 YNFKEQ. V was clipped by 1 base and J by 1 base, with 10 bases between them. The CDR3 loop reads CASSQGQEYNYGYTF. CDR3 bases: TGTGCCAGCAGCCAAGGACAGGAGTATAACTATGGCTACACCTTC.

The chain couples TRBV6-1 to TRBJ1-5; D might be TRBD1 (6 bases). The germline V gene encodes CDR1 MNHNS and CDR2 SASEGT. This CDR3 spans 15 amino acids. Trimming shortened V by 0 bases and J by 4 bases, and 10 bases separated the two germline ends. The CDR3 DNA reads TGTGCCAGCAGTGAAGCGGGGGGGACAAATCAGCCCCAGCATTTT. It codes for CASSEAGGTNQPQHF.

This clone was counted a few times. The chain combines TRBV19 with TRBJ1-5, with TRBD1 matching over 7 bases. This CDR3 is built from 15 residues. Germline V gene data show CDR1 as LNHDA and CDR2 as SQIVND (reference sequence). V shed 6 bases, J shed 0 bases, and the junction held 5 bases outside the gene matches. The CDR3 region is CASSPGQTSNQPQHF. In DNA form, the CDR3 reads TGTGCCAGTAGCCCGGGACAGACTAGCAATCAGCCCCAGCATTTT.

The rearrangement links TRBV10-2 to TRBJ2-5; D not certain. Germline V gene lookup returns CDR1 WSHSY and CDR2 SAAADI. This CDR3 has 12 residues. V gave up 3 bases and J gave up 5 bases, with 7 bases separating them. The CDR3 region is CASSDLQETQYF. The CDR3 DNA reads as TGCGCCAGCAGTGACCTCCAGGAGACCCAGTACTTC.

The chain recombines TRBV7-9 with TRBJ2-2; D remains ambiguous. The CDR3 is made up of 11 amino acids. Germline assignment: CDR1 SEHNR and CDR2 FQNEAQ (reference sequence). The V end was cut by 3 bases, the J end by 7 bases, with 3 bases between. The CDR3 sequence is CASSFFGELFF. CDR3 sequence (DNA): TGTGCCAGCAGCTTCTTCGGGGAGCTGTTTTTT. Full variable domain (rest looked up from reference TRBV7-9 and TRBJ2-2): DTGVSQNPRHKITKRGQNVTFRCDPISEHNRLYWYRQTLGQGPEFLTYFQNEAQLEKSRLLSDRFSAERPKGSFSTLEIQRTEQGDSAMYLCASSFFGELFFGEGSRLTVL.

This clone was recorded a few times. The chain couples TRBV7-8 to TRBJ1-1; 7 bases match TRBD1. Trimming at V came to 5 bases and at J to 6 bases, leaving 6 bases not matched to a gene. There are 13 residues in the CDR3. In germline, CDR1 is SGHVS, CDR2 FQNEAQ. The CDR3 region is CASSPHRGPEAFF. CDR3 nucleotide sequence: TGTGCCAGCAGCCCACACAGGGGCCCTGAAGCTTTCTTT.

This chain joins TRBV5-6 and TRBJ1-5; 8 bases are a match to TRBD1. The V gene end was trimmed by 0 bases and the J gene end by 10 bases; junction bases not matched to a gene: 6. Germline V gene sequence: CDR1 SGHDT, CDR2 YYEEEE. The CDR3 is 14 amino acids. CDR3 DNA sequence: TGTGCCAGCAGCTTGGAGGGACAGGTCCTACCCCAGCATTTT. Translating gives CASSLEGQVLPQHF.

The genes are TRBV7-9 and TRBJ1-2; D ambiguous. Germline-derived CDR1 and CDR2 are SEHNR and FQNEAQ (reference sequence). The germline V and J ends were trimmed by 7 bases and 7 bases, with 16 bases remaining between them. This CDR3 contains 13 residues. The CDR3, as DNA: TGTGCCAGCAAGATGGAGATTTCGAGTGGCTACACCTTC. Translated: CASKMEISSGYTF. Combining the CDR3 with reference TRBV7-9 and TRBJ1-2 gives the whole variable domain DTGVSQNPRHKITKRGQNVTFRCDPISEHNRLYWYRQTLGQGPEFLTYFQNEAQLEKSRLLSDRFSAERPKGSFSTLEIQRTEQGDSAMYLCASKMEISSGYTFGSGTRLTVV.

This clone has only one observation. The CDR3 is CASRADTGANYEQYF. As DNA, the CDR3 is TGTGCCAGCAGGGCCGACACAGGGGCTAACTACGAGCAGTACTTC. The rearrangement links TRBV27 to TRBJ2-7, with 7 bases aligning to TRBD1. Per the germline V gene, CDR1 is MNHEY and CDR2 is SMNVEV (reference sequence). CDR3 size: 15 residues. V shed 6 bases, J shed 3 bases, and the junction held 11 bases outside the gene matches.

This clone was seen a single time. The rearrangement joins TRBV7-2 to TRBJ1-4, with D uncertain. The V and J ends lost 5 bases and 0 bases respectively, with 7 bases between them. This CDR3 has 14 residues. Germline V gene sequence: CDR1 SGHTA, CDR2 FQGNSA. The CDR3 sequence: CASSLSSTNEKLFF. Written as DNA, the CDR3 is TGTGCCAGCAGCCTCTCATCAACTAATGAAAAACTGTTTTTT.

This chain connects TRBV5-1 to TRBJ2-2, with D uncertain. This CDR3 is 12 amino acids long. V lost 4 bases to trimming and J lost 3 bases, with 4 bases between them. The germline CDR1 and CDR2 sequences are SGHRS and YFSETQ. This chain's CDR3 is CASSAYTGELFF. For the CDR3, the DNA is TGCGCCAGCAGCGCATACACCGGGGAGCTGTTTTTT.

The rearrangement joins TRBV30 to TRBJ2-7; 9 bases agree with TRBD1. The CDR3 runs to 15 residues. V was clipped by 4 bases and J by 3 bases; unmatched bases: 10. Germline V CDR1 and CDR2: GTSNPN, SVGIG (reference sequence). Here the CDR3 reads CAWNGRGTGLYEQYF. CDR3 nucleotides: TGTGCCTGGAACGGTCGTGGGACAGGGCTCTACGAGCAGTACTTC.